This TCR beta chain was captured in a study of control samples from healthy donors and cancer patients. This CDR3 is built from 13 residues. The V gene lost 4 bases and the J gene lost 3 bases, with 6 bases spanning the gap. Germline CDR1 and CDR2: MNHEY and SVGEGT. In its sample, this clone was seen a few times. Libraries were prepared by immunoSEQ multiplex PCR; TCRdb keeps only in-frame clonotypes and omits some of them. The sample has 150,000 to 200,000 clones, 91% seen once. The sequence came from a woman in her 30s in good health. The sequenced sample was blood. The chain recombines TRBV6-2 or TRBV6-3 with TRBJ2-2; possibly TRBD2 for D (6 bases). In nucleotides, the CDR3 is TGTGCCAGCAGTTCGGGGGACACCGGGGAGCTGTTTTTT. It codes for CASSSGDTGELFF.